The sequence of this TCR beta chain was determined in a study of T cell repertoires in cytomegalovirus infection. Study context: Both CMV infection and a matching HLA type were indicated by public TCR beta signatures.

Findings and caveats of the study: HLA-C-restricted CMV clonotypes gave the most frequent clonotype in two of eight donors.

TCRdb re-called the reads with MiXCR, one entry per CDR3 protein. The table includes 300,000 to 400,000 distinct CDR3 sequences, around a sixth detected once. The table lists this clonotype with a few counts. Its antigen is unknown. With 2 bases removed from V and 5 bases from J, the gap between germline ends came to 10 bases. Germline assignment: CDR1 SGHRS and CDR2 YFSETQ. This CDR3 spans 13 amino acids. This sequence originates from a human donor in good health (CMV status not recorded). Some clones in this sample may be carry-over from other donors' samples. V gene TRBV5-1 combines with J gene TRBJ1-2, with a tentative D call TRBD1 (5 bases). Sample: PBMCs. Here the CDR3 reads CASSFDSSYGYTF. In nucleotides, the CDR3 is TGCGCCAGCAGCTTCGACAGCTCATATGGCTACACCTTC.